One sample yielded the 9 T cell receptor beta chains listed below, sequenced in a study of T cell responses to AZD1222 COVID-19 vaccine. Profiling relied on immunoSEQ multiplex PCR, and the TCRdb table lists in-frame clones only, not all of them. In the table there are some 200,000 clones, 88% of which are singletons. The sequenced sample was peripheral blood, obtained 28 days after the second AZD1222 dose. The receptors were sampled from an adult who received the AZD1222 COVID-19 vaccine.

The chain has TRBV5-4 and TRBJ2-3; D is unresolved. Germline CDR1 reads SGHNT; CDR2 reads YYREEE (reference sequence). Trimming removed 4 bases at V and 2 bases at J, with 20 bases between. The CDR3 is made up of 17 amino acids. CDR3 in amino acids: CASSPSGPPRPTDTQYF. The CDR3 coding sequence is TGTGCCAGCAGCCCGTCTGGGCCCCCACGGCCCACAGATACGCAGTATTTT.

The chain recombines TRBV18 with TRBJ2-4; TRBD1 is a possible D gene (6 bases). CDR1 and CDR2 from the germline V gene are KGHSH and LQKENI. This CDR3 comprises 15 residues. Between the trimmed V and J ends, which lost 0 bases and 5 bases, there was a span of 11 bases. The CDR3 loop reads CASSPPNRVENIQYF. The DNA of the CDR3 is TGTGCCAGCTCACCACCCAACAGGGTCGAAAACATTCAGTACTTC.

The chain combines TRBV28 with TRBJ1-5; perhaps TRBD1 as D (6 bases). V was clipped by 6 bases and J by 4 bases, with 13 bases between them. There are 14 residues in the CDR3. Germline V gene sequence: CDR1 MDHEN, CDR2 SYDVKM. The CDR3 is CASSSRGSNQPQHF. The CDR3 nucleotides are TGTGCCAGCAGCTCCAGGGGCTCTAATCAGCCCCAGCATTTT.

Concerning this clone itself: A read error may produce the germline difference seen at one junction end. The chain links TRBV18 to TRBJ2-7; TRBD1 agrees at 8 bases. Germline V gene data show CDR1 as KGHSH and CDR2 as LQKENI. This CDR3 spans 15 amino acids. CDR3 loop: CASSPPRTGSYEQYF. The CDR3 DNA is TGTGCCAGCTCACCCCCTCGGACAGGGTCCTATGAGCAGTACTTC.

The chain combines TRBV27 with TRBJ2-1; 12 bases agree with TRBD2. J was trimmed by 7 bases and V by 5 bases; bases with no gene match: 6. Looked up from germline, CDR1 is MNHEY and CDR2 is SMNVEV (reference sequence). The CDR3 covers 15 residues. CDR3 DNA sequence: TGTGCCAGCAGTCTAGCGGGAGGGCCGGAGAATGAGCAGTTCTTC. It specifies CASSLAGGPENEQFF.

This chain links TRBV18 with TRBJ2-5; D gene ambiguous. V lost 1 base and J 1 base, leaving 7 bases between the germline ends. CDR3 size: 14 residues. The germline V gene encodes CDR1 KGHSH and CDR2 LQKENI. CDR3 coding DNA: TGTGCCAGCTCACCACGGAAGGCCCAAGAGACCCAGTACTTC. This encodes CASSPRKAQETQYF.

CDR3 nucleotides: TGTGCCAGCAGCCACCGAGGACAGGGGCGAGGCGTTATATCCCCGGCCTACGAGCAGTACTTC. Amino acid sequence: CASSHRGQGRGVISPAYEQYF. The V and J genes are TRBV14 and TRBJ2-7; 9 bases agree with TRBD1. Germline CDR1 reads SGHDN; CDR2 reads FVKESK. This CDR3 spans 21 amino acids. J gave up 2 bases and V 3 bases, and 23 bases lay outside the gene matches.

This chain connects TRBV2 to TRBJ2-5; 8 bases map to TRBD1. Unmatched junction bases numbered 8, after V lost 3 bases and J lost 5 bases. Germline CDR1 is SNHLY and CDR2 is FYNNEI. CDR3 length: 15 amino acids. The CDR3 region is CASSDPDRGWETQYF. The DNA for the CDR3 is TGTGCCAGCAGTGACCCAGACAGGGGTTGGGAGACCCAGTACTTC.

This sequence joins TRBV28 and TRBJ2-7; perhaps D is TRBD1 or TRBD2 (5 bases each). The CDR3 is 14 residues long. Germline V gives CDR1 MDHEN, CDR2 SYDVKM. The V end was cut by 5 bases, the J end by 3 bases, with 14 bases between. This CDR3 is CASSTPGRHYEQYF. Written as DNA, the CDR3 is TGTGCCAGCAGTACTCCGGGACGACACTACGAGCAGTACTTC.